This T cell receptor beta chain derives from a study of blood T cell repertoires in COVID-19. Germline V CDR1 and CDR2: SGHAT, FQNNGV. The V end was cut by 2 bases, the J end by 2 bases, with 23 bases between. There are 19 residues in the CDR3. This table comes from immunoSEQ multiplex PCR, and its TCRdb copy is limited to in-frame clones, with some not included. The repertoire includes about 160,000 clones, 87% of them detected once, and roughly 7% sits in the top ten. This clonotype was sampled from a woman between 50 and 59 years old who had recovered from COVID-19. The sequenced material came from PBMCs or T cells enriched from blood (not recorded which). The gene calls are TRBV11-2 and TRBJ2-3; D unclear. DNA of the CDR3: TGTGCCAGCAGCTTATTTCCGGTTGCATATTCCTCTCCCACAGATACGCAGTATTTT. Amino acid sequence: CASSLFPVAYSSPTDTQYF.